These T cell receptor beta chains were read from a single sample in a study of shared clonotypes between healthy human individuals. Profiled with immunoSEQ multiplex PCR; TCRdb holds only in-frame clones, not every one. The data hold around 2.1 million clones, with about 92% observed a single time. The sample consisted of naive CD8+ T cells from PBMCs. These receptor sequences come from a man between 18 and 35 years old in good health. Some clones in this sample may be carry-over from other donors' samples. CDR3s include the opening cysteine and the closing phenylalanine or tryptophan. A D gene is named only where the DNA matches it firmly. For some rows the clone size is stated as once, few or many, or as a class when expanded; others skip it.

TGTGCCAGCCGCCCGAGCTCCTACAATGAGCAGTTCTTC	CASRPSSYNEQFF	once	TRBV6-5	NA	TRBJ2-1
TGTGCCAGCAGCCTTGGCGGGGTGGGGGAGCAGTACTTC	CASSLGGVGEQYF	NA	TRBV27	NA	TRBJ2-7
TGTGCCAGCAGCGGGGCAGGGAACTACGAGCAGTACTTC	CASSGAGNYEQYF	NA	TRBV9	NA	TRBJ2-7
TGTGCCAGCAGTGGCCGGGACAGTTCCTACGAGCAGTACTTC	CASSGRDSSYEQYF	NA	TRBV28	TRBD1	TRBJ2-7
TGTGCCAGCAGCTTAGCCCAACCCCGCAGCTACACCTTC	CASSLAQPRSYTF	NA	TRBV7-9	NA	TRBJ1-2
TGTGCCAGCAGTTCTCTCGTGACGGGACTCGGTGGAAACACCATATATTTT	CASSSLVTGLGGNTIYF	NA	TRBV27	NA	TRBJ1-3
TGTGCCAGCGAGGCTAGCCCATTCTACGAGCAGTACTTC	CASEASPFYEQYF	NA	TRBV28	NA	TRBJ2-7
TGCGCCAGCAGCCACGGGACAGGGGGTAAAGATTCTGGAAACACCATATATTTT	CASSHGTGGKDSGNTIYF	NA	TRBV4-3	TRBD1	TRBJ1-3
TGTGCCAGCAGCTTCGGGAGGGGACTCTCCTACGAGCAGTACTTC	CASSFGRGLSYEQYF	NA	TRBV5-6	TRBD2	TRBJ2-7
TGTGCCAGCAGTTTCGGTGACGGGGAGCTGTTTTTT	CASSFGDGELFF	NA	TRBV27	NA	TRBJ2-2
TGTGCCAGCAGTTTATGGGACAGGGGGGAGGAAGCTTTCTTT	CASSLWDRGEEAFF	NA	TRBV28	TRBD1	TRBJ1-1
TGCAGCGTTGGGGACTTCTCCTACAATGAGCAGTTCTTC	CSVGDFSYNEQFF	NA	TRBV29-1	NA	TRBJ2-1
TGTGCCAGTAGTTGGGGACGGTTTAGCAATCAGCCCCAGCATTTT	CASSWGRFSNQPQHF	NA	TRBV19	NA	TRBJ1-5
TGTGCCAGCAGCTTAGATGGTGGACGAAGCAATCAGCCCCAGCATTTT	CASSLDGGRSNQPQHF	NA	TRBV7-9	NA	TRBJ1-5
TGTGCCAGCAGTCCCGGGCAGCGGGAGGTCAATTACCCCGGCGAGCAGTACTTC	CASSPGQREVNYPGEQYF	NA	TRBV28	TRBD2	TRBJ2-7
TGTGCCAGCAGCCCTCCGGACAGTCTCTCCGAGACCCAGTACTTC	CASSPPDSLSETQYF	NA	TRBV7-2	NA	TRBJ2-5